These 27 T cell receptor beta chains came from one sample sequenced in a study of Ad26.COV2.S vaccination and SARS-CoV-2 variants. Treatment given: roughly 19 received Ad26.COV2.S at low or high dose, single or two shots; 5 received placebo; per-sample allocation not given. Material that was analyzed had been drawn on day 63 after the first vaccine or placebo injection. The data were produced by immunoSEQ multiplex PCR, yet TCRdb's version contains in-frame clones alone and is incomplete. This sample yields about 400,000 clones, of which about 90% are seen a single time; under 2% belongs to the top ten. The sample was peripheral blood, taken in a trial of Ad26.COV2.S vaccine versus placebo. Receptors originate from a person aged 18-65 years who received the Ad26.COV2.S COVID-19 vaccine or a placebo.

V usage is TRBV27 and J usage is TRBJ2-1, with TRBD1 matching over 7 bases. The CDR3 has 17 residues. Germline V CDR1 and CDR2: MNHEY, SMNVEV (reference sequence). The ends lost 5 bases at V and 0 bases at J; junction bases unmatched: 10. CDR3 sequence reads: CASSLTGVVDSYNEQFF. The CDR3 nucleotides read TGTGCCAGCAGTCTCACAGGGGTGGTGGACTCCTACAATGAGCAGTTCTTC.

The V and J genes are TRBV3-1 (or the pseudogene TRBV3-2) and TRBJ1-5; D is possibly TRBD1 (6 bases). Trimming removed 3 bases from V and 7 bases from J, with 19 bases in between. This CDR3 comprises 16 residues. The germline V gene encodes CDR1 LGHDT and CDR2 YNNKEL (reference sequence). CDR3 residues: CASSQGSMGAGQPQHF. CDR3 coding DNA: TGTGCCAGCAGCCAGGGAAGCATGGGGGCAGGACAGCCCCAGCATTTT.

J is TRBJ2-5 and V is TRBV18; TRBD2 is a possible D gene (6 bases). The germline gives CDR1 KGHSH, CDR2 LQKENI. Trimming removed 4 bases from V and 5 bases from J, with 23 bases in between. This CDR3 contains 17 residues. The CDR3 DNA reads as TGTGCCAGCTCACTAAATCCGGCTCTGGGAGGCGGGGAGACCCAGTACTTC. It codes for CASSLNPALGGGETQYF.

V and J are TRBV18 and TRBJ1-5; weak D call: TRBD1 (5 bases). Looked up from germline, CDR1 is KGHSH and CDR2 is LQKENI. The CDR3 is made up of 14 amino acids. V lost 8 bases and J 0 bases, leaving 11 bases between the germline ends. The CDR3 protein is CASKGTHSNQPQHF. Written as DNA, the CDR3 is TGTGCCAGCAAAGGGACCCATAGCAATCAGCCCCAGCATTTT.

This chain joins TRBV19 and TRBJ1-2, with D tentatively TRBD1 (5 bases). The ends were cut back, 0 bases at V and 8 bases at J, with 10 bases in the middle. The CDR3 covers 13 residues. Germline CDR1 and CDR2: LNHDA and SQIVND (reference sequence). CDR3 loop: CASSIDQGLGYTF. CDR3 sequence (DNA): TGTGCCAGTAGTATAGATCAGGGATTGGGCTACACCTTC.

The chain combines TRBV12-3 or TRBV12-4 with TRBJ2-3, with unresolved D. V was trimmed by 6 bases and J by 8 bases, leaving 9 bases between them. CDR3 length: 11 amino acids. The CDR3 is CASSPLITQYF. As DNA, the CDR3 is TGTGCCAGCAGCCCCCTTATTACGCAGTATTTT.

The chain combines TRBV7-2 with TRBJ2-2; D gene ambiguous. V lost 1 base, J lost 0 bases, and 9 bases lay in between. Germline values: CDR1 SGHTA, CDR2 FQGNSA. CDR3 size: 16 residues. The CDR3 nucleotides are TGTGCCAGCAGCTTAGTTTCTGGAACGAACACCGGGGAGCTGTTTTTT. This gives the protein CASSLVSGTNTGELFF.

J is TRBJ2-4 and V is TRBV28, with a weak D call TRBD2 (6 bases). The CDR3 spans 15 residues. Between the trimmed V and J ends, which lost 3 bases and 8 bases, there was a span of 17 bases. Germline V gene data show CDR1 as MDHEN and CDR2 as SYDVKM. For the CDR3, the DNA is TGTGCCAGCAGTTTGGAGTGGGCCACGGGGGACATTCAGTACTTC. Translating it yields CASSLEWATGDIQYF.

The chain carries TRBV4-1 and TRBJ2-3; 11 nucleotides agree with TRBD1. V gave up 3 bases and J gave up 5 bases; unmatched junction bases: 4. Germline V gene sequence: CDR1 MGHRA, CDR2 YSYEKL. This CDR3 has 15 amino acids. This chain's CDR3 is CASSQIGTGGDTQYF. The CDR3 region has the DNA TGCGCCAGCAGCCAGATAGGGACAGGGGGAGATACGCAGTATTTT.

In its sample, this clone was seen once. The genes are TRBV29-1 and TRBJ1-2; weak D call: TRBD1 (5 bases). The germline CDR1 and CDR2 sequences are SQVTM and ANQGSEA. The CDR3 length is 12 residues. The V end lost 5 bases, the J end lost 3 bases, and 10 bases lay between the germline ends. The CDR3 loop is CSVKTEDYGYTF. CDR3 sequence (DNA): TGCAGCGTTAAGACAGAGGACTATGGCTACACCTTC.

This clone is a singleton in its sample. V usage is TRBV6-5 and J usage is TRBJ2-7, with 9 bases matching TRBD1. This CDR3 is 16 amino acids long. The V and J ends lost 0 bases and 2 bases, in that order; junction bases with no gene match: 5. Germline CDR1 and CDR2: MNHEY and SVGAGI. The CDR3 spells CASSYSMTGGPYEQYF. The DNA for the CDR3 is TGTGCCAGCAGTTACTCGATGACAGGGGGGCCCTACGAGCAGTACTTC.

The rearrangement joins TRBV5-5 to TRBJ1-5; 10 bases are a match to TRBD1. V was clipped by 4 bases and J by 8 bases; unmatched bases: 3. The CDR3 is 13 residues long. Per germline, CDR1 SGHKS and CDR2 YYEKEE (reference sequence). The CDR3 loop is CASSRGTGEPQHF. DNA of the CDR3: TGTGCCAGCAGCCGCGGGACAGGGGAGCCCCAGCATTTT.

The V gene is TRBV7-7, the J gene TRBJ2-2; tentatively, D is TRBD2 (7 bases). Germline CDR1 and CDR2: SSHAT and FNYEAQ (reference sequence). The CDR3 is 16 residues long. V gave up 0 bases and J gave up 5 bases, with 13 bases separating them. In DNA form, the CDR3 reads TGTGCCAGCAGCTTAGCGGGGGGGCCTCGGACCGGGGAGCTGTTTTTT. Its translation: CASSLAGGPRTGELFF.

The DNA for the CDR3 is TGTGCCAGCAGTCCCCCCCTTGGAGAGCAGTTCTTC. Protein sequence: CASSPPLGEQFF. The chain carries TRBV9 and TRBJ2-1; D is unresolved. This CDR3 comprises 12 residues. Trimming stripped 5 bases from V and 10 bases from J, with 13 bases between. Germline assignment: CDR1 SGDLS and CDR2 YYNGEE.

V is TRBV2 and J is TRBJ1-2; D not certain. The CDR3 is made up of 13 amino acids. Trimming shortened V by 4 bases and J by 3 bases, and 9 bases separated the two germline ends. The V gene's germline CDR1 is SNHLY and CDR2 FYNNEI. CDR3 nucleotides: TGTGCCAGCAGTGCCCTTGGGGACTATGGCTACACCTTC. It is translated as CASSALGDYGYTF.

In DNA, the CDR3 is TGTGCCAGCAGTGCGCGAGGGGGACCTAGCAATCAGCCCCAGCATTTT. Translating gives CASSARGGPSNQPQHF. This chain links TRBV6-2 or TRBV6-3 with TRBJ1-5, with D perhaps TRBD1 (6 bases). CDR3 length equals 16 residues. Germline V gene data show CDR1 as MNHEY and CDR2 as SVGEGT. V was pared by 5 bases and J by 0 bases, with 14 bases between.

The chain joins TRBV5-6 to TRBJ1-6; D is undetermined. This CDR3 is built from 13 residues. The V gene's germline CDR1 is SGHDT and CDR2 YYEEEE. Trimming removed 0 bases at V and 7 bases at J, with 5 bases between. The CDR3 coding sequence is TGTGCCAGCAGCTTGGGGCAGAATTCACCCCTCCACTTT. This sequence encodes CASSLGQNSPLHF.

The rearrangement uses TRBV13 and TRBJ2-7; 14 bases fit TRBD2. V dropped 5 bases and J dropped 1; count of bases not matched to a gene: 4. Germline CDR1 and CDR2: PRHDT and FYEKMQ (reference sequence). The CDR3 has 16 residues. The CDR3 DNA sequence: TGTGCCAGCAGCCTCCGACTAGCGGGGGGGTCCTACGAGCAGTACTTC. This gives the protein CASSLRLAGGSYEQYF.

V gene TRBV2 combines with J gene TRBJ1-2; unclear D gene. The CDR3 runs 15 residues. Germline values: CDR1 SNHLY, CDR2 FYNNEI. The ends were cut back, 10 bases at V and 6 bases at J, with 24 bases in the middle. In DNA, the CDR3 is TGTGCCACCGGGCGGGAAGCGCGCTATTCTCATGGCTACACCTTC. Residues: CATGREARYSHGYTF.

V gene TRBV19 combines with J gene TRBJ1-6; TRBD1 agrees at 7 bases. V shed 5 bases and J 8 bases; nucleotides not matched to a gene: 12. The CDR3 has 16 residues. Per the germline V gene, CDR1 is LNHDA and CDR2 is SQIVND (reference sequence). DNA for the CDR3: TGTGCCAGTAGTGCTAACCGGGACAGAGGTCATTCACCCCTCCACTTT. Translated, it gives CASSANRDRGHSPLHF.

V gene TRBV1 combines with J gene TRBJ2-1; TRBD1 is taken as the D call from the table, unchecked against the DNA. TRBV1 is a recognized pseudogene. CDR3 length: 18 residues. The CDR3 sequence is CTSSRRASGQGSYNEQFF. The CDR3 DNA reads TGCACCAGCAGCCGTCGGGCATCGGGACAGGGGTCCTACAATGAGCAGTTCTTC.

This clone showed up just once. CDR3 in amino acids: CASSLGRQGAPREGAFF. Written as DNA, the CDR3 is TGTGCCAGCAGCTTGGGCCGACAGGGGGCGCCAAGGGAAGGAGCTTTCTTT. This chain uses TRBV11-3 with TRBJ1-1; 10 nucleotides match TRBD1. Germline trimming cut 3 bases from V and 10 bases from J; bases unmatched to any gene: 17. The CDR3 extends over 17 amino acids. Germline V CDR1 and CDR2: SGHNT, YENEEA.

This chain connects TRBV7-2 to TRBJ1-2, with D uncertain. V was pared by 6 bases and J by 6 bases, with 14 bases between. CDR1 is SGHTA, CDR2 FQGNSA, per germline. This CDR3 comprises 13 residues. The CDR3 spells CASSPPSRNGYTF. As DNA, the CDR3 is TGTGCCAGCAGTCCACCCTCCAGGAATGGCTACACCTTC. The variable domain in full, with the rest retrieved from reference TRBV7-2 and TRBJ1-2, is GAGVSQSPSNKVTEKGKDVELRCDPISGHTALYWYRQSLGQGLEFLIYFQGNSAPDKSGLPSDRFSAERTGGSVSTLTIQRTQQEDSAVYLCASSPPSRNGYTFGSGTRLTVV.

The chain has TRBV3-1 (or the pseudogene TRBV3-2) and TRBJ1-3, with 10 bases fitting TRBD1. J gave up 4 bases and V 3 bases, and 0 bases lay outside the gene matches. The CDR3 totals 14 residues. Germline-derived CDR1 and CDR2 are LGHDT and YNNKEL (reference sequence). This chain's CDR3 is CASSQGQGGNTIYF. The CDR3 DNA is TGTGCCAGCAGCCAGGGACAGGGGGGAAACACCATATATTTT.

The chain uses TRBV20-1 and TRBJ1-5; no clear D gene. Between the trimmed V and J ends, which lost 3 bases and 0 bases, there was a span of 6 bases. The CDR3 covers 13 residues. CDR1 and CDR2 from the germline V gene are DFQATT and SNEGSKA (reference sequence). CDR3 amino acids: CSASFGSNQPQHF. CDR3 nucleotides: TGCAGTGCTAGTTTCGGTAGCAATCAGCCCCAGCATTTT.

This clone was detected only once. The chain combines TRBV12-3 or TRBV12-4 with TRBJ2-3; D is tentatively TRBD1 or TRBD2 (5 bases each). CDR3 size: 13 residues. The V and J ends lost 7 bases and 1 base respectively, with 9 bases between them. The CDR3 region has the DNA TGTGCCAGCACTGGGGACGGCACAGATACGCAGTATTTT. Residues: CASTGDGTDTQYF.

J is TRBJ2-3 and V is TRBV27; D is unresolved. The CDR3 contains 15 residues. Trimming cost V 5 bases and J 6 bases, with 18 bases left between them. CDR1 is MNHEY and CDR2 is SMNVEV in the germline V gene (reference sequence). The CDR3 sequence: CASSERLPGGDTQYF. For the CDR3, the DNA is TGTGCCAGCAGTGAGCGCCTCCCTGGTGGGGATACGCAGTATTTT.